This section outlines one T cell receptor (beta chain) sequence together with its context. Its antigen is unidentified. Generated by immunoSEQ multiplex PCR, the TCRdb table keeps only in-frame clones and is missing some. The sample shows about 130,000 clones, around 96% of them seen only once. This CDR3 region has 13 residues. Germline CDR1 reads MDHEN; CDR2 reads SYDVKM. V gave up 6 bases and J gave up 3 bases, with 9 bases separating them. The data stem from a study of human thymus T cells. General study findings and limits: Related research has reported that thymic repertoires overlap highly among unrelated individuals. It looked as if thymic and blood repertoires used V and J genes in a biased way.

The source of the thymus tissue was resections taken during corrective heart surgery. Having corrective surgery for congenital heart defects, healthy Finnish infants were the ones who donated. The V call is TRBV28, the J call TRBJ1-3, with a possible D match to TRBD1 (5 bases). The sequencing input was thymus tissue. The TCR sequence derives from a boy in the first two years of life with a congenital heart defect but otherwise immunologically healthy. The CDR3 protein is CASSRDGGNTIYF. CDR3 nucleotides: TGTGCCAGCAGCCGGGACGGTGGAAACACCATATATTTT.